This T cell receptor beta chain was sequenced during a study of beta chain features in type 1 diabetes. Study-level background: There was similarity between patients and healthy donors in age, gender and cell yields.

Regarding the study as a whole: It was possible that PCR favored shorter templates, equally so in patients and controls.

The authors reverse transcribed all of the isolated RNA, so sequencing captured expressed TCRB transcripts. Profiled with immunoSEQ multiplex PCR; TCRdb holds only in-frame clones, not every one. In the table there are about 410,000 clones, 14% of which are singletons. This clone appeared a few times. The antigen is not known. The length of the CDR3 is 15 residues. Germline CDR1 and CDR2: SNHLY and FYNNEI. With 3 bases removed from V and 2 bases from J, the gap between germline ends came to 12 bases. The V and J genes are TRBV2 and TRBJ2-3, with a tentative D call TRBD2 (6 bases). The specimen was naive CD4+ T cells from blood. The clonotype was recovered from a man younger than 45 in good health. CDR3 DNA: TGTGCCAGCAGTGAGGCGGGGCTAAACACAGATACGCAGTATTTT. It specifies CASSEAGLNTDTQYF.